This T cell receptor (beta chain) was sequenced for a study of T cells in localized non-small cell lung cancer. V was clipped by 2 bases and J by 3 bases, with 11 bases between them. CDR1 and CDR2 (germline): SGHNT, YENEEA. This CDR3 has 14 amino acids. Measured with immunoSEQ multiplex PCR; TCRdb has only the in-frame clones, and not every one. The sample has around 140,000 clones; 70% to 90% are singletons. The chain combines TRBV11-3 with TRBJ2-7; no clear D gene. The sequence came from a female donor older than 55 with stage I lung adenocarcinoma. The sample in question was peripheral blood, obtained before any cancer treatment. CDR3: CASSLNDRVYEQYF. CDR3 sequence (DNA): TGTGCCAGCAGCTTAAACGACCGGGTCTACGAGCAGTACTTC.